The 9 T cell receptor beta chains below were found in one sample sequenced in a study of cytomegalovirus exposure and HLA in healthy donors. PCR amplification relied on 60 Vbeta primers (plus 13 Jbeta primers). Libraries were prepared by immunoSEQ multiplex PCR; TCRdb keeps only in-frame clonotypes and omits some of them. The repertoire holds approximately 220,000 clones, with nearly 80% as singletons. Sequencing input: PBMCs. Source of these receptors: a male donor in good health and CMV-seronegative.

The chain couples TRBV4-3 to TRBJ2-7; D remains ambiguous. Looked up from germline, CDR1 is LGHNA and CDR2 is YSLEER. CDR3 length equals 14 residues. V was clipped by 0 bases and J by 2 bases, with 8 bases between them. The CDR3 bases are TGCGCCAGCAGCCAAGAAGGAGACGCCTACGAGCAGTACTTC. It translates to CASSQEGDAYEQYF.

This rearrangement joins TRBV6-1 to TRBJ2-7, with D uncertain. There are 11 residues in the CDR3. Germline V gene lookup returns CDR1 MNHNS and CDR2 SASEGT. The V end lost 10 bases, the J end lost 6 bases, and 13 bases lay between the germline ends. CDR3 in amino acids: CATTKMGEQYF. For the CDR3, the DNA is TGTGCCACCACTAAGATGGGCGAGCAGTACTTC.

This chain joins TRBV30 and TRBJ1-1; the D is unclear. Trimming stripped 2 bases from V and 1 base from J, with 5 bases between. Germline-derived CDR1 and CDR2 are GTSNPN and SVGIG (reference sequence). The CDR3 is 12 amino acids. The CDR3 nucleotides read TGTGCCTGGAGTTTATGGAACACTGAAGCTTTCTTT. It is translated as CAWSLWNTEAFF.

The J gene is TRBJ1-4, the V gene TRBV23-1; D might be TRBD1 (5 bases). TRBV23-1 is placed among ORFs of uncertain function. CDR3 length: 17 amino acids. The ends were cut back, 0 bases at V and 7 bases at J, with 18 bases in the middle. The CDR3 nucleotides are TGCGCCAGCAGTCAATCCCCGTTACAGGTTCACCCTGAAAAACTGTTTTTT. Its protein product is CASSQSPLQVHPEKLFF.

The gene calls are TRBV2 and TRBJ2-7, with 9 nucleotides matching TRBD2. Germline CDR1 reads SNHLY; CDR2 reads FYNNEI. The V segment lost 5 bases and the J segment 12 bases; nucleotides outside the gene matches: 8. The CDR3 has 12 amino acids. In nucleotides, the CDR3 is TGTGCCAGCAGTCTGGATAGCGGGAGCTCGTACTTC. Translating it yields CASSLDSGSSYF.

The chain is built from TRBV9 and TRBJ1-3; TRBD1 might be the D (5 bases). The CDR3 covers 16 residues. V shed 0 bases and J shed 0 bases, with 10 bases lying between them. Germline lookup yields CDR1 SGDLS and CDR2 YYNGEE. The CDR3 protein is CASSVETDYSGNTIYF. Here the CDR3 DNA reads TGTGCCAGCAGCGTAGAGACAGATTACTCTGGAAACACCATATATTTT.

V gene TRBV5-1 combines with J gene TRBJ2-7, with 7 bases lining up with TRBD1. The V and J ends lost 6 bases and 6 bases, in that order; junction bases with no gene match: 15. CDR3 length: 15 residues. Germline V CDR1 and CDR2: SGHRS, YFSETQ. The chain's CDR3 is CASILRQGRASEQYF. CDR3 DNA: TGCGCCAGCATCCTAAGACAGGGAAGAGCCTCCGAGCAGTACTTC.

The V call is TRBV12-5, the J call TRBJ1-2, with D tentatively TRBD1 (5 bases). Trimming took off 5 bases at V and 4 bases at J, with 17 bases between the two ends. This CDR3 comprises 15 residues. Germline lookup yields CDR1 LGHNT and CDR2 FRNRAP. The CDR3: CASGTGRGIGYGYTF. The CDR3 coding sequence is TGTGCTAGTGGTACCGGTAGGGGCATTGGCTATGGCTACACCTTC.

This chain connects TRBV11-3 to TRBJ1-6; D might be TRBD1 (5 bases). The length of the CDR3 is 13 residues. Trimming pared 6 bases from V and 9 bases from J, leaving 12 bases between. CDR1 is SGHNT, CDR2 YENEEA, per germline. The CDR3 DNA reads TGTGCCAGCAGTCTCGGGGGGGGTTCACCCCTCCACTTT. This gives the protein CASSLGGGSPLHF.